This T cell receptor beta chain derives from a study of early stage breast cancer tumors. Across the study: Most invasive tumors, about 80% of the 16, were ER+/PR+/HER2-.

Assay: immunoSEQ multiplex PCR; the TCRdb copy retains only in-frame clones and omits some. The sample yields about 72,000 clones, more than 65% seen once. Notes on the study in general: Tumor and normal breast were distinguished via blood comparison in most of the 16 patients.

As for this clone: Its matching antigen is unknown.

The origin of this receptor is a person between 55 and 69 years old with breast cancer. The sample was blood.

For the CDR3, the DNA is TGTGCCAGCAGCTTTGTCCCGAACACCGGGGAGCTGTTTTTT. It is translated as CASSFVPNTGELFF. The chain is built from TRBV7-2 and TRBJ2-2; D uncertain. In germline, CDR1 is SGHTA, CDR2 FQGNSA. V was shortened by 3 bases and J by 0 bases, with 5 bases between the two germline ends. The CDR3 extends over 14 amino acids.